These T cell receptor beta chains were read from a single sample in a study of T-cell memory formation after mild COVID-19. TCRdb redid the calling of the 5' RACE reads with MiXCR, one entry per CDR3 protein. Among over 450,000 distinct CDR3 sequences, roughly 20% were seen once, and the ten largest hold approximately 13%. The sequencing sample was made of PBMCs or a T cell subset sorted from them (not recorded which). The receptor source for this set is an adult woman who had mild COVID-19 (a few samples of this study predate the infection). Cell type and time point are not known. Both conserved end residues are trimmed from each CDR3. Some rows have no size entry. The others give once, few or many, or a class for an expanded clone.

cdr3_aa v_call cdr3_length clone_size j_call
ASMRDSIYEQY TRBV2 11 - TRBJ2-7
SVGGAGNPTDTQY TRBV29-1 13 - TRBJ2-3
ASSYLAGAGNTIY TRBV6-5 13 - TRBJ1-3
ASSQHGVLFNEQF TRBV3-1 13 - TRBJ2-1
ASSPPPGQGTDTQY TRBV18 14 - TRBJ2-3
ASSLAPGQSYEQY TRBV5-1 13 many TRBJ2-7
ASRLRGGINEQF TRBV12-3/TRBV12-4 12 - TRBJ2-1
ATSRGTGLANEQF TRBV15 13 - TRBJ2-1
ASSQFQGRQY TRBV7-3 10 - TRBJ2-3
ASSLVVGLAGHEQF TRBV7-2 14 few TRBJ2-1
SGAHPTTDTQY TRBV29-1 11 few TRBJ2-3